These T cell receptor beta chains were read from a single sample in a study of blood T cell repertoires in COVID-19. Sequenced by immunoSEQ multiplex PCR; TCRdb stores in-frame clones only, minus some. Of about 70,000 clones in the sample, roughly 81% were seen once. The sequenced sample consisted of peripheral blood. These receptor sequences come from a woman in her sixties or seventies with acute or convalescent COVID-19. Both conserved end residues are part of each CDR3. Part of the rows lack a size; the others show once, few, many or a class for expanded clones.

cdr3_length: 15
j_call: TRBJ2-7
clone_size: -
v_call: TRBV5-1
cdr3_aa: CASSLGDRNSYEQYF

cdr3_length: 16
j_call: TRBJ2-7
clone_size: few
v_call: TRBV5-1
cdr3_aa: CASSLGTLAGSGEQYF

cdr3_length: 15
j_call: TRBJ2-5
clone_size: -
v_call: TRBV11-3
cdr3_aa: CASSLLQGLQETQYF

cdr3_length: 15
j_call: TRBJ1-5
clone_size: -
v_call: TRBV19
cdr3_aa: CASSYQGYSNQPQHF

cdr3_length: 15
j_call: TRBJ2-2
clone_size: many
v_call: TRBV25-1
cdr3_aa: CASSEGTSGREVLFF

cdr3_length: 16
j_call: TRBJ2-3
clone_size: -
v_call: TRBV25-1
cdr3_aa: CASSDTTGGRADTQYF

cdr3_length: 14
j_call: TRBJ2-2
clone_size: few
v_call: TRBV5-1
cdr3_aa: CASSRTGAAGELFF

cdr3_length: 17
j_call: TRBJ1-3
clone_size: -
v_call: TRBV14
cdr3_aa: CASSIRAGQGSGNTIYF

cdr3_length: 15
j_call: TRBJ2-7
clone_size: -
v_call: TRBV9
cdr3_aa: CASSVGLREPVEQYF

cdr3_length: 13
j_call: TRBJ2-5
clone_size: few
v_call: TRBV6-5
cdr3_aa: CASSRDRDETQYF

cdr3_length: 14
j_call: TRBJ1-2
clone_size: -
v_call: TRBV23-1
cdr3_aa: CASSQSPGMGGYTF

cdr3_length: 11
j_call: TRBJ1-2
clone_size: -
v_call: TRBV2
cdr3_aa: CASKGAYGYTF

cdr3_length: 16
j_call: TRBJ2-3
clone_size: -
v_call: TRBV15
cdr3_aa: CATSRVGGRAQDTQYF

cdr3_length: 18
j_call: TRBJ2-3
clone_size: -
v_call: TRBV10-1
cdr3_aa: CASSGSAGGPVSTDTQYF

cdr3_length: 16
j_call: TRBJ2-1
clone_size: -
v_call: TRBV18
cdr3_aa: CASSLGPISGKNEQFF

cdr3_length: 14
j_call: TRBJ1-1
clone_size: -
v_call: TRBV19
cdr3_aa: CASSKDGVNTEAFF

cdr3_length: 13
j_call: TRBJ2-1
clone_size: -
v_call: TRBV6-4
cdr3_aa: CASDRVIYNEQFF

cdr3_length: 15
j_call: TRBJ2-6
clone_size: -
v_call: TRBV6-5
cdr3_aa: CASRPGGSGANVLTF

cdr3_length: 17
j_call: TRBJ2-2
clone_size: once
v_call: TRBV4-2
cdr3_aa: CASSRRLAGDNTGELFF

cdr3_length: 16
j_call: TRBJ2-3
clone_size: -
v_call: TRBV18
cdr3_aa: CASSPREGVSTDTQYF

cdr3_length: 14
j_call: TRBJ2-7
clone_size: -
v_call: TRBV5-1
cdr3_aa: CASTPGGLAYEQYF

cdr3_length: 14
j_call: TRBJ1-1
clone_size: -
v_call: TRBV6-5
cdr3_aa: CASSYGPRVAEAFF

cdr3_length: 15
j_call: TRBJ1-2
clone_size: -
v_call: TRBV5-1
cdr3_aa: CASSRDRGHWEGYTF

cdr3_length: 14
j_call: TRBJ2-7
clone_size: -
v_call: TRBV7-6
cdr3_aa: CASSLSLAGYEQYF

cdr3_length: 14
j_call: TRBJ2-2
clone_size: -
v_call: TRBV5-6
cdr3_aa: CASPRTANTGELFF

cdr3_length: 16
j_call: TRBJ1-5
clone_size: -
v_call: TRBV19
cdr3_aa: CASSPLTGVSNQPQHF

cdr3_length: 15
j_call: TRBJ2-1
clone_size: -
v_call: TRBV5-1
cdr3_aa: CASSLTGPSYNEQFF

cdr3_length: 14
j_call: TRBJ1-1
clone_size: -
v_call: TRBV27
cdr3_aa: CASSPAGVRTEAFF

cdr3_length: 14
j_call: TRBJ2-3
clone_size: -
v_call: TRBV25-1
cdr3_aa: CASSRGGNTDTQYF

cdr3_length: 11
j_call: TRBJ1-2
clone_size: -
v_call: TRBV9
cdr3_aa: CASSAQGSYTF

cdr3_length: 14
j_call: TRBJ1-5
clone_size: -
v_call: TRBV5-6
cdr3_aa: CASSLTGFEQPQHF

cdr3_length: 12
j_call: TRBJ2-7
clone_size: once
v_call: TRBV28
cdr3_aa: CATRTSDYEQYF

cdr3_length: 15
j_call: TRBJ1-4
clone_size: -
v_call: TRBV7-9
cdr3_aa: CASSPSRGQVEKLFF

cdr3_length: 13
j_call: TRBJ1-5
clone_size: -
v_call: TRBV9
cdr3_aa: CASSVYGGQPQHF

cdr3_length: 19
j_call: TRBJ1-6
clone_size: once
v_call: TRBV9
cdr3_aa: CASSQNRGGLSSYNSPLHF

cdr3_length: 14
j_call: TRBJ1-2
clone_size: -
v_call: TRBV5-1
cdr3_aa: CASSFRVFSHGYTF

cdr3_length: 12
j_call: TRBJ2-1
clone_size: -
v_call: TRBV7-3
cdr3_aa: CASSHASDEQFF

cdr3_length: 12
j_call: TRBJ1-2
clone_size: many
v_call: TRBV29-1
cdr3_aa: CSVERGNYGYTF